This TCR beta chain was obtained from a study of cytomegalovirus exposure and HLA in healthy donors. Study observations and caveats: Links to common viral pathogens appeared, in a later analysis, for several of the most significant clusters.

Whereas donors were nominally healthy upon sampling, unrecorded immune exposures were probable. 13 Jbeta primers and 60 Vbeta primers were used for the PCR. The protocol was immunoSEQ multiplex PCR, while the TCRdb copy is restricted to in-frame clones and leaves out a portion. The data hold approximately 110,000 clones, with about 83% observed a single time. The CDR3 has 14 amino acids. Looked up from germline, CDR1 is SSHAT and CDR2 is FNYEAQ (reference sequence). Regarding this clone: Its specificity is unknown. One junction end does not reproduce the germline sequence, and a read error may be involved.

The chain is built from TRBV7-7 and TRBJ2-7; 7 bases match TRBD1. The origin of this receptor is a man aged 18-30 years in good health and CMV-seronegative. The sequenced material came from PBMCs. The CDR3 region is CASSLRTGSYEQYF. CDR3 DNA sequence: TGTGCTAGCAGCCTGAGGACAGGCTCCTACGAGCAGTACTTC.